Sequencing of this TCR beta chain was carried out in a study of cytomegalovirus exposure and HLA in healthy donors. The study's findings and limits: Immune exposure was documented only through CMV serostatus. A later analysis found most CMV-associated TCR beta chains apparently HLA-restricted. At a 0.05 false discovery rate, a later analysis found roughly 17,000 TCR beta sequences to be associated with HLA alleles.

The CDR3 loop spans 15 amino acids. Looked up from germline, CDR1 is SGHRS and CDR2 is YFSETQ. J lost 7 bases, V lost 4 bases, and 10 bases had no gene match. With 60 Vbeta and 13 Jbeta primers, the PCR was carried out. Data came from immunoSEQ multiplex PCR; TCRdb stores just in-frame clones and leaves some out. The sample comprises about 140,000 clones, about three fifths of which are singletons, and around 1.8% rests with the top ten. This clone showed up just a few times. The antigen remains undetermined. This receptor was taken from a male donor in good health and CMV-seronegative. The chain recombines TRBV5-1 with TRBJ1-4; the match to TRBD1 covers 7 bases. Input material: PBMCs. This CDR3 reads CASSPRTGGSEKLFF. The DNA of the CDR3 is TGCGCCAGCAGCCCCCGGACAGGTGGGAGTGAAAAACTGTTTTTT.